One sample yielded the 5 T cell receptor beta chains listed below, sequenced in a study of blood T cells in healthy people across ages. Together with a sample-barcoded 5' primer, a J-beta primer mix was included in a second PCR lasting roughly 6 to 12 cycles. TCRdb reprocessed the 5' RACE reads via MiXCR and lists one record per CDR3 protein. The repertoire holds around 940,000 distinct CDR3 sequences, 51% seen once, with 20% to 25% in the top ten. The sample was blood. These receptors were taken from a woman aged 55-70 years in good health.

This clonotype was observed a few times. The chain joins TRBV20-1 to TRBJ2-7; D gene unclear. Trimming took off 3 bases at V and 3 bases at J, with 12 bases between the two ends. Germline V lookup: CDR1 DFQATT, CDR2 SNEGSKA (reference sequence). This CDR3 comprises 13 residues. CDR3 in amino acids: CSASRTFLYEQYF. CDR3 coding DNA: TGCAGTGCTAGTCGGACCTTTCTCTACGAGCAGTACTTC.

The J gene is TRBJ2-1, the V gene TRBV12-3 or TRBV12-4, with 8 bases lining up with TRBD2. The CDR3 consists of 16 residues. Trimming took 5 bases from V and 2 from J; bases not matched to a gene: 8. The CDR3 DNA follows: TGTGCCAGCAGTCAACTCTCGACTAGCGCCTACAATGAGCAGTTCTTC. Translation gives CASSQLSTSAYNEQFF.

The chain is built from TRBV12-3 or TRBV12-4 and TRBJ2-5, with a possible D match to TRBD2 (6 bases). Trimming removed 5 bases at V and 4 bases at J, with 11 bases between. CDR3 length equals 13 residues. The CDR3 bases are TGTGCCAGCAGTAGGGACTGGCGAGAGACCCAGTACTTC. Its protein product is CASSRDWRETQYF.

The V call is TRBV20-1, the J call TRBJ2-7, with 11 bases that match TRBD2. The CDR3 runs to 16 residues. J lost 5 bases, V lost 1 base, and 10 bases had no gene match. Germline V gene data show CDR1 as DFQATT and CDR2 as SNEGSKA (reference sequence). CDR3 coding DNA: TGCAGTGCTAGAGGGTTACTAGCGGGAGCCCGGGACGAGCAGTACTTC. As protein: CSARGLLAGARDEQYF.

This chain links TRBV5-1 with TRBJ2-1; 11 bases map to TRBD2. The trim removed 4 bases at V and 9 bases at J, leaving 12 bases unmatched. The germline V gene has CDR1 SGHRS and CDR2 YFSETQ. This CDR3 has 16 amino acids. In nucleotides, the CDR3 is TGCGCCAGCAGCCGAACTAGCGGGAGATACAATGGTGAGCAGTTCTTC. Its translation: CASSRTSGRYNGEQFF.